This TCR beta chain appears in the sequencing data of a study of cytomegalovirus exposure and HLA in healthy donors. Study outcomes and limitations: Reported results showed that the classifier diagnosed cytomegalovirus status with high specificity and sensitivity.

In this sample, this clone turned up a few times. Its antigen is not identified. Researchers ran the PCR with 60 Vbeta and 13 Jbeta primers. This table comes from immunoSEQ multiplex PCR, and its TCRdb copy is limited to in-frame clones, with some not included. This table holds approximately 150,000 clones, approximately 84% found once. There were likely unrecorded immune exposures, though donors were nominally healthy when sampled. Sequencing used PBMCs. This receptor was taken from a middle-aged woman in good health and CMV-seronegative.

The CDR3: CASSGHRGSSTDTQYF. CDR3 DNA sequence: TGCGCCAGCTCGGGCCACCGGGGATCTAGCACAGATACGCAGTATTTT. The chain joins TRBV10-1 to TRBJ2-3; D may be TRBD2 (5 bases). CDR1 is WNHNN and CDR2 is SYGVQD in the germline V gene (reference sequence). This CDR3 is 16 amino acids long. Deletions cut 8 bases from V and 0 bases from J, with 18 bases between.